Presented here are 29 T cell receptor beta chains from one specimen sequenced in a study of blood T cell repertoires in COVID-19. Assay used: immunoSEQ multiplex PCR; TCRdb lists only in-frame clones, some missing. The sample yields 200,000 to 250,000 clones, 86% seen once. Sequencing used PBMCs or T cells enriched from blood (not recorded which). The receptors stem from a woman between 50 and 59 years old in a cohort exposed to, infected with or recovered from COVID-19 (not recorded which).

This clone was detected once. DNA of the CDR3: TGCGCCAGCAGCCAAGGTCCGTCGTATGGCTACACCTTC. It translates to CASSQGPSYGYTF. This chain joins TRBV4-1 and TRBJ1-2; D gene ambiguous. Germline V lookup: CDR1 MGHRA, CDR2 YSYEKL. The CDR3 has 13 residues. The V end was cut by 1 base, the J end by 5 bases, with 8 bases between.

The chain couples TRBV7-9 to TRBJ1-4; 7 bases are a match to TRBD1. The germline V gene has CDR1 SEHNR and CDR2 FQNEAQ (reference sequence). The CDR3 runs 16 residues. Losses at the gene ends were 3 bases for V and 6 bases for J; bases not matched to a gene: 10. The CDR3 region is CASSLGFDRADEKLFF. The CDR3 DNA reads as TGTGCCAGCAGCTTGGGATTTGACAGGGCTGATGAAAAACTGTTTTTT.

This chain connects TRBV12-2 to TRBJ1-2. TRBV12-2 constitutes a pseudogene. The CDR3 consists of 17 residues. The CDR3 DNA reads TGTGCAAGTCGCCAAAGGAGGGTAAATGTAGCTAACTATGGCTACACCTTC. It yields the protein CASRQRRVNVANYGYTF.

This clone was seen just once. This chain connects TRBV21-1 to TRBJ1-3; the table gives TRBD1 as D, unverified against the DNA. TRBV21-1 is shown as a pseudogene. The CDR3 contains 18 residues. This CDR3 is CASSKGRGRTGSGNTIYF. In DNA, the CDR3 is TGTGCCAGCAGCAAAGGGAGGGGCCGGACAGGCTCTGGAAACACCATATATTTT.

The gene calls are TRBV4-1 and TRBJ1-2, with D uncertain. This CDR3 is 13 amino acids long. Germline CDR1 reads MGHRA; CDR2 reads YSYEKL. The V gene lost 4 bases and the J gene lost 3 bases, with 9 bases spanning the gap. CDR3 nucleotide sequence: TGCGCCAGCAGCCGTCAAGACTACTATGGCTACACCTTC. Translated, it gives CASSRQDYYGYTF.

The chain has TRBV6-5 and TRBJ2-1; perhaps TRBD1 as D (5 bases). Trimming took off 0 bases at V and 9 bases at J, with 9 bases between the two ends. This CDR3 has 13 amino acids. Germline V lookup: CDR1 MNHEY, CDR2 SVGAGI. CDR3 loop: CASSYSRGSEQFF. CDR3 nucleotide sequence: TGTGCCAGCAGTTACTCTAGGGGATCTGAGCAGTTCTTC.

The chain couples TRBV19 to TRBJ2-1; 7 bases agree with TRBD1. After removal of 5 bases from V and 12 bases from J, the junction contained 7 bases not matched to a gene. This CDR3 comprises 12 residues. Germline-derived CDR1 and CDR2 are LNHDA and SQIVND (reference sequence). The CDR3 sequence is CASSFRQGTQFF. The DNA of the CDR3 is TGTGCCAGTAGTTTTAGACAGGGAACGCAGTTCTTC.

The chain joins TRBV4-3 to TRBJ1-1; D is unresolved. V lost 1 base and J lost 11, with 14 bases in between. Germline values: CDR1 LGHNA, CDR2 YSLEER. The CDR3 covers 13 residues. The CDR3 spells CASSQGRNRGAFF. The CDR3 coding sequence is TGCGCCAGCAGCCAAGGCAGGAACCGAGGGGCTTTCTTT.

V usage is TRBV10-3 and J usage is TRBJ2-3; 8 positions match TRBD2. Germline V gene lookup returns CDR1 ENHRY and CDR2 SYGVKD. V shed 7 bases and J 5 bases; nucleotides not matched to a gene: 5. This CDR3 has 13 amino acids. The CDR3 here is CAINGGARDTQYF. The DNA for the CDR3 is TGTGCCATCAACGGGGGGGCGCGAGATACGCAGTATTTT.

The chain is built from TRBV6-5 and TRBJ1-2, with 9 bases identical to TRBD1. This CDR3 has 14 amino acids. The J segment lost 7 bases and the V segment lost 4 bases, leaving 7 bases of the junction unmatched. Germline CDR1 and CDR2: MNHEY and SVGAGI. The CDR3 sequence is CASSSTSTGGGYTF. The CDR3 DNA follows: TGTGCCAGCAGTTCCACCTCGACAGGGGGTGGCTACACCTTC.

Only one count was recorded for this clone. The chain combines TRBV2 with TRBJ1-5, with 8 bases that match TRBD1. CDR3 length: 15 residues. Germline-derived CDR1 and CDR2 are SNHLY and FYNNEI. J was trimmed by 6 bases and V by 4 bases; bases with no gene match: 8. The CDR3 DNA sequence: TGTGCCAGCAGTGCCTGGACAGGGATCGGTCAGCCCCAGCATTTT. Amino acids: CASSAWTGIGQPQHF.

CDR3 in amino acids: CASRPGQGYEQYF. CDR3 sequence (DNA): TGTGCCAGCAGACCGGGACAGGGGTACGAGCAGTACTTC. This chain links TRBV12-3 or TRBV12-4 with TRBJ2-7; 10 bases fit TRBD1. The J segment lost 4 bases and the V segment lost 6 bases, leaving 3 bases of the junction unmatched. This CDR3 is 13 amino acids long.

The rearrangement links TRBV10-3 to TRBJ1-4, with a tentative D call TRBD1 (5 bases). The V end lost 3 bases, the J end lost 7 bases, and 12 bases lay between the germline ends. Germline V gene data show CDR1 as ENHRY and CDR2 as SYGVKD. The CDR3 is 14 residues long. CDR3 DNA: TGTGCCATCAGTGACGGCCGGAGGGGTGAAAAACTGTTTTTT. It codes for CAISDGRRGEKLFF.

The chain links TRBV27 to TRBJ2-7; a weak D match, TRBD2 (7 bases). The CDR3 consists of 15 residues. Germline lookup yields CDR1 MNHEY and CDR2 SMNVEV (reference sequence). The ends were cut back, 1 base at V and 0 bases at J, with 10 bases in the middle. DNA for the CDR3: TGTGCCAGCAGTTTATTGGGGGGGCCCTCCTACGAGCAGTACTTC. Protein: CASSLLGGPSYEQYF.

V usage is TRBV3-1 (or the pseudogene TRBV3-2) and J usage is TRBJ1-6; 8 bases are a match to TRBD1. The CDR3 runs 17 residues. V shed 0 bases and J 4 bases; nucleotides not matched to a gene: 5. Looked up from germline, CDR1 is LGHDT and CDR2 is YNNKEL (reference sequence). As DNA, the CDR3 is TGTGCCAGCAGCCAAGATCGAGGACAGGGTTATAATTCACCCCTCCACTTT. It specifies CASSQDRGQGYNSPLHF.

This clone has just one count. The chain uses TRBV28 and TRBJ1-2, with D possibly matching TRBD1 (5 bases). The CDR3 consists of 13 residues. Germline-derived CDR1 and CDR2 are MDHEN and SYDVKM. Trimming took 2 bases from V and 8 from J, leaving 12 bases between them. This chain's CDR3 is CASSLRGEDGYTF. The CDR3 bases are TGTGCCAGCAGTTTACGGGGGGAAGACGGCTACACCTTC.

CDR3 DNA sequence: TGTGCCAGCAGTAAGTGGACAGGGGGATACAATGAGCAGTTCTTC. Translating it yields CASSKWTGGYNEQFF. This chain joins TRBV6-5 and TRBJ2-1; 10 nucleotides agree with TRBD1. Germline CDR1 MNHEY, CDR2 SVGAGI. The CDR3 contains 15 residues. V gave up 5 bases and J gave up 4 bases; unmatched junction bases: 5.

The chain has TRBV5-1 and TRBJ1-1; D unclear. From germline, CDR1 is SGHRS and CDR2 YFSETQ. Trimming shortened V by 1 base and J by 3 bases, and 13 bases separated the two germline ends. There are 15 residues in the CDR3. CDR3 sequence reads: CASSLIEGLDTEAFF. CDR3 coding DNA: TGCGCCAGCAGCTTGATAGAGGGATTGGACACTGAAGCTTTCTTT.

V usage is TRBV30 and J usage is TRBJ1-5; 7 nucleotides align to TRBD1. The CDR3 sequence is 14 residues long. V was clipped by 1 base and J by 2 bases; unmatched bases: 2. Germline V gene sequence: CDR1 GTSNPN, CDR2 SVGIG (reference sequence). The CDR3 DNA sequence: TGTGCCTGGAGTGGAGGGACAGGCAATCAGCCCCAGCATTTT. It is translated as CAWSGGTGNQPQHF.

This clone was recorded once. The V gene is TRBV27, the J gene TRBJ2-7; D gene uncertain. There are 15 residues in the CDR3. V lost 2 bases, J lost 1 base, and 12 bases lay in between. Germline CDR1 MNHEY, CDR2 SMNVEV (reference sequence). CDR3 nucleotides: TGTGCCAGCAGTTTAGAGCCCAGGTTTTCCTACGAGCAGTACTTC. This codes for CASSLEPRFSYEQYF.

The chain links TRBV19 to TRBJ1-5; a weak D match, TRBD1 (5 bases). The CDR3 totals 13 residues. Germline V gives CDR1 LNHDA, CDR2 SQIVND (reference sequence). Trimming took off 6 bases at V and 5 bases at J, with 11 bases between the two ends. The CDR3 DNA reads TGTGCCAGTAGCCGACAGCTCCATCAGCCCCAGCATTTT. It translates to CASSRQLHQPQHF.

The sample holds one count of this clone. V usage is TRBV25-1 and J usage is TRBJ1-5; TRBD1 agrees at 7 bases. Unmatched junction bases numbered 6, after V lost 6 bases and J lost 4 bases. The germline V gene has CDR1 MGHDK and CDR2 SYGVNS. The CDR3 length is 14 residues. The CDR3 DNA sequence: TGTGCCAGCAGCATCACAGGGGTGAATCAGCCCCAGCATTTT. It encodes CASSITGVNQPQHF.

The chain has TRBV5-4 and TRBJ1-6; D perhaps matches TRBD1 (6 bases). CDR1 is SGHNT and CDR2 is YYREEE in the germline V gene (reference sequence). The CDR3 is 14 amino acids. V gave up 4 bases and J gave up 4 bases, with 9 bases separating them. The CDR3 reads CASSIDRYNSPLHF. In DNA form, the CDR3 reads TGTGCCAGCAGCATCGACAGGTATAATTCACCCCTCCACTTT.

As to this clone: A read error may produce the germline difference seen at one junction end. The chain is built from TRBV7-7 and TRBJ1-2; 9 bases align to TRBD1. Germline V CDR1 and CDR2: SSHAT, FNYEAQ (reference sequence). This CDR3 is built from 16 residues. CDR3 in amino acids: CASSLALDRGNYGYTF. DNA of the CDR3: TGTGCTAGCAGCTTAGCACTAGACAGGGGGAACTATGGCTACACCTTC.

The chain combines TRBV4-3 with TRBJ2-5; TRBD1 is a possible D gene (6 bases). Germline V gene sequence: CDR1 LGHNA, CDR2 YSLEER. This CDR3 spans 15 amino acids. Trimming shortened V by 3 bases and J by 5 bases, and 16 bases separated the two germline ends. The chain's CDR3 is CASSHPGAERETQYF. CDR3 coding DNA: TGCGCCAGCAGCCATCCAGGGGCGGAGAGGGAGACCCAGTACTTC.

The J gene is TRBJ2-3, the V gene TRBV9; D ambiguous. Trimming pared 0 bases from V and 0 bases from J, leaving 2 bases between. The CDR3 totals 13 residues. The germline V gene has CDR1 SGDLS and CDR2 YYNGEE. The DNA of the CDR3 is TGTGCCAGCAGCGTAGCTAGCACAGATACGCAGTATTTT. Protein: CASSVASTDTQYF.

CDR3 sequence reads: CAWSFGQNTEAFF. The CDR3 coding sequence is TGTGCCTGGAGCTTCGGACAGAACACTGAAGCTTTCTTT. V and J are TRBV30 and TRBJ1-1, with D maybe TRBD1 (5 bases). V was trimmed by 3 bases and J by 1 base, leaving 9 bases between them. The CDR3 is made up of 13 amino acids. The germline V gene encodes CDR1 GTSNPN and CDR2 SVGIG (reference sequence).

The V call is TRBV19, the J call TRBJ1-5, with 8 bases fitting TRBD1. In germline, CDR1 is LNHDA, CDR2 SQIVND (reference sequence). J lost 3 bases, V lost 1 base, and 11 bases had no gene match. This CDR3 contains 18 residues. CDR3 residues: CASSIVRGRGQANQPQHF. Here the CDR3 DNA reads TGTGCCAGTAGTATAGTTCGGGGCAGGGGGCAGGCCAATCAGCCCCAGCATTTT.

V gene TRBV28 combines with J gene TRBJ1-5; D not certain. Germline CDR1 reads MDHEN; CDR2 reads SYDVKM. Trimming cost V 5 bases and J 7 bases, with 9 bases left between them. The CDR3 sequence is 12 residues long. The CDR3 DNA is TGTGCCAGCAGTGGCCTTTTGCAGCCCCAGCATTTT. Residues: CASSGLLQPQHF.